Listed below are T cell receptor beta chains from one sample, sequenced in a study of T cell repertoires in cytomegalovirus infection. From the reads, TCRdb called clonotypes with MiXCR, one entry per CDR3 protein. The profile shows 400,000 or so distinct CDR3 sequences, 30% to 40% of them singletons. The sample consisted of PBMCs. Receptors originate from a human donor in good health (CMV status not recorded). Some clones in this sample may be carry-over from other donors' samples. Both conserved end residues are part of each CDR3. The D gene is left open where the match is weak. A row's size may be missing; if present it is once, few, many or a size class.

TRBJ1-1 14 few NA TRBV24-1 TGTGCCACCAGGGCGACGGCTCGGAACACTGAAGCTTTCTTT CATRATARNTEAFF
TRBJ2-2 16 NA NA TRBV5-6 TGTGCCAGCAGCTTGGGAAACCCCGGCAACACCGGGGAGCTGTTTTTT CASSLGNPGNTGELFF
TRBJ2-7 14 few TRBD2 TRBV29-1 TGCAGCGTTACAAAGGGGCGGGGGGCCTACGAGCAGTACTTC CSVTKGRGAYEQYF
TRBJ2-7 13 few NA TRBV28 TGTGCCAGCAGTAGCCTGGGGATCTACGAGCAGTACTTC CASSSLGIYEQYF
TRBJ1-4 15 NA NA TRBV7-2 TGTGCCAGCAGCTTGGGGGGGGCTATCGGTGAAAAACTGTTTTTT CASSLGGAIGEKLFF
TRBJ2-1 13 NA NA TRBV29-1 TGCAGCGTTAGCTCCCCTTCCTCCAATGAGCAGTTCTTC CSVSSPSSNEQFF
TRBJ2-5 16 few NA TRBV7-6 TGTGCTAGCAGCTCAACAGGGAGAGGGGATTTGAAGACCCAGTACTTC CASSSTGRGDLKTQYF
TRBJ2-5 14 few NA TRBV12-3/TRBV12-4 TGTGCCAGCAGCCCGGGACTGCAAGAACAGACCCAGTACTTC CASSPGLQEQTQYF
TRBJ2-5 13 NA NA TRBV28 TGTGCCAGCAGTTTTAGTGAACAAGAGACCCAGTACTTC CASSFSEQETQYF
TRBJ1-6 17 NA TRBD1 TRBV6-1 TGTGCCAGCAGACGGGAAGCGACAGGGATAAATAATTCACCCCTCCACTTT CASRREATGINNSPLHF
TRBJ1-2 14 NA NA TRBV4-1 TGCGCCAGCAGCCAAGGAACAGGGCACTATGGCTACACCTTC CASSQGTGHYGYTF
TRBJ2-1 13 many NA TRBV11-3 TGTGCCAGCAGCAAGGACAGATACAATGAGCAGTTCTTC CASSKDRYNEQFF
TRBJ1-5 15 many NA TRBV28 TGTGCCAGCAGTTTCGGTCGTAATAGCAATCAGCCCCAGCATTTT CASSFGRNSNQPQHF
TRBJ1-1 13 many TRBD1 TRBV7-8 TGTGCCAGCAGCTTAGTGACAGGGGCTGAAGCTTTCTTT CASSLVTGAEAFF
TRBJ2-1 13 NA TRBD1 TRBV6-6 TGTGCCAGCACCAGACAGGGCACCAATGAGCAGTTCTTC CASTRQGTNEQFF
TRBJ2-2 16 NA TRBD2 TRBV6-2/TRBV6-3 TGTGCCAGCAGTCAAACGCGGGGGAGAATCACCGGGGAGCTGTTTTTT CASSQTRGRITGELFF
TRBJ2-1 16 many NA TRBV7-2 TGTGCCAGCAGCTCCAGGGGCTTAAGCTCCTACAATGAGCAGTTCTTC CASSSRGLSSYNEQFF
TRBJ1-6 15 few TRBD1 TRBV20-1 TGCAGTGCTAGAGATTCGAGGACAGGGGTTTCACCCCTCCACTTT CSARDSRTGVSPLHF
TRBJ2-2 15 NA TRBD1 TRBV6-5 TGTGCCAGCAGAGAAACAGGGGTGCGCACCGGGGAGCTGTTTTTT CASRETGVRTGELFF
TRBJ2-7 14 NA TRBD2 TRBV5-6 TGTGCCAGCAGCTTGTACGGGGGGGCCGGCGAGCAGTACTTC CASSLYGGAGEQYF
TRBJ2-1 17 few TRBD2 TRBV6-2/TRBV6-3 TGTGCCAGCAGTTACCCGACTAGCGGGGGGACCTACAATGAGCAGTTCTTC CASSYPTSGGTYNEQFF
TRBJ2-5 12 NA NA TRBV19 TGTGCCAGTAGTAGCACTATGGGGGCCCAGTACTTC CASSSTMGAQYF
TRBJ1-2 16 NA NA TRBV7-6 TGTGCCAGCAGCCCAAGGACAGCCCCGACTAACTATGGCTACACCTTC CASSPRTAPTNYGYTF
TRBJ2-5 16 many TRBD2 TRBV7-6 TGTGCCAGCAGCCGGGGAGTAGCGGGGGGACAAGAGACCCAGTACTTC CASSRGVAGGQETQYF
TRBJ2-5 14 few NA TRBV7-8 TGTGCCAGCAGCTTGGGGGGGGGGCCGGAGACCCAGTACTTC CASSLGGGPETQYF
TRBJ2-5 11 few NA TRBV2 TGTGCCAGCAGTGACCGGGACCAGACGTACTTC CASSDRDQTYF
TRBJ2-7 14 NA TRBD2 TRBV7-6 TGTGCCAGCAGCACTTTAGCGGGGCCCTACGAGCAGTACTTC CASSTLAGPYEQYF
TRBJ1-5 18 few TRBD1 TRBV6-5 TGTGCCAGCAGCCGTTCTGGACAGGGCCTGCAGGCCAATCAGCCCCAGCATTTT CASSRSGQGLQANQPQHF
TRBJ2-3 13 few NA TRBV7-9 TGTGCCAGCAGCCTCCACGGAGCAGATACGCAGTATTTT CASSLHGADTQYF
TRBJ2-2 16 NA NA TRBV7-3 TGTGCCAGCAGCTTAATAGGGGGGGCGAACACCGGGGAGCTGTTTTTT CASSLIGGANTGELFF
TRBJ2-5 14 NA TRBD2 TRBV19 TGTGCCAGTAGTATAGGTAGCGGGCCGAGGACCCAGTACTTC CASSIGSGPRTQYF
TRBJ1-3 18 few NA TRBV4-1 TGCGCCAGCAGCCCCATTCCACCCAGGGAAACCGGAGGAAACACCATATATTTT CASSPIPPRETGGNTIYF
TRBJ1-2 15 NA NA TRBV28 TGTGCCAGCAGTTTTGGCCGGCGGGATACCTATGGCTACACCTTC CASSFGRRDTYGYTF
TRBJ2-1 13 few NA TRBV27 TGTGCCAGCAGTCCTTGGACCCCCGGGGAGCAGTTCTTC CASSPWTPGEQFF
TRBJ1-1 13 few NA TRBV5-8 TGTGCCAGCAGCTTTTACGAACGAACTGAAGCTTTCTTT CASSFYERTEAFF
TRBJ1-4 14 NA TRBD1 TRBV20-1 TGCAGTGCCACTAACAGGGGATCTAATGAAAAACTGTTTTTT CSATNRGSNEKLFF
TRBJ2-1 18 NA TRBD1 TRBV5-3 TGTGCCAGCAGCCCCGGACAGGGGGTGCAATACACCTACAATGAGCAGTTCTTC CASSPGQGVQYTYNEQFF
TRBJ2-7 14 NA TRBD1 TRBV7-9 TGTGCCAGCAGCTCCCCGGGACAGGGGAACGAGCAGTACTTC CASSSPGQGNEQYF
TRBJ2-7 15 many NA TRBV24-1 TGTGCCACCAGTGATTCAACGAAGGTGAAATACGAGCAGTACTTC CATSDSTKVKYEQYF
TRBJ2-5 14 NA NA TRBV5-1 TGCGCCAGCAGACTGGGACCGATTCAAGAGACCCAGTACTTC CASRLGPIQETQYF
TRBJ2-5 13 few NA TRBV5-4 TGTGCCAGCAGCACTAGCTGGTCCGAGACCCAGTACTTC CASSTSWSETQYF
TRBJ1-5 14 many NA TRBV19 TGTGCCGCCGGTAGGCAGGGTAGCAATCAGCCCCAGCATTTT CAAGRQGSNQPQHF
TRBJ1-1 13 many NA TRBV7-2 TGTGCCAGCAGCTTCAACAGGGTCGGGGGAGCTTTCTTT CASSFNRVGGAFF
TRBJ2-1 14 few TRBD2 TRBV2 TGTGCCAGCAAAACCGGGACTAGCCACAATGAGCAGTTCTTC CASKTGTSHNEQFF
TRBJ1-6 17 NA TRBD1 TRBV6-2/TRBV6-3 TGTGCCAGCAGTCAGAGAACAAGGACAGGATATAATTCACCCCTCCACTTT CASSQRTRTGYNSPLHF
TRBJ2-7 15 many TRBD1 TRBV7-2 TGTGCCAGCAGCCCTCAAAGAGGGACAGGGGTCGAGCAGTACTTC CASSPQRGTGVEQYF
TRBJ1-2 16 NA NA TRBV7-2 TGTGCCAGCAGCTTAGCCCTCATACCGTTAGCGGTAGGCTACACCTTC CASSLALIPLAVGYTF
TRBJ2-3 17 many NA TRBV6-2/TRBV6-3 TGTGCCAGCAGTTACCCCAGCAGGTTCCAGTACACAGATACGCAGTATTTT CASSYPSRFQYTDTQYF
TRBJ2-3 13 NA TRBD1 TRBV2 TGTGCCAGCGTAACAGGGGGCACAGATACGCAGTATTTT CASVTGGTDTQYF